This note documents a single T cell receptor beta chain sequence. The sample is drawn from a study of blood T cell repertoires in COVID-19. Germline values: CDR1 KGHSH, CDR2 LQKENI. This CDR3 is 14 amino acids long. The V segment lost 6 bases and the J segment 5 bases; nucleotides outside the gene matches: 6. The method was immunoSEQ multiplex PCR; TCRdb's version includes in-frame clones alone and lacks a portion of them. The table lists about 240,000 clones, roughly nine tenths of them singletons. This receptor was identified in a man in his sixties with acute or convalescent COVID-19. The sequenced sample was peripheral blood. The chain couples TRBV18 to TRBJ1-4, with 7 bases matching TRBD1. The CDR3 sequence: CASSAGQSNEKLFF. The DNA for the CDR3 is TGTGCCAGCTCGGCGGGACAGTCAAATGAAAAACTGTTTTTT. Drawing the rest from reference TRBV18 and TRBJ1-4, the complete variable domain is NAGVMQNPRHLVRRRGQEARLRCSPMKGHSHVYWYRQLPEEGLKFMVYLQKENIIDESGMPKERFSAEFPKEGPSILRIQQVVRGDSAAYFCASSAGQSNEKLFFGSGTQLSVL.